The clone carrying this T cell receptor (beta chain) appeared a few times. What it recognizes is unknown. The CDR3 has 14 residues. Germline V CDR1 and CDR2: SGDLS, YYNGEE. V shed 0 bases and J shed 0 bases, with 6 bases lying between them. Blood was drawn once from each donor into heparinised tubes. The draws averaged roughly 120 mL. The sample is drawn from a study of beta chain features in type 1 diabetes. Study at large: What patients shared with healthy donors was a similar profile of age, gender and cell yields.

The investigators reverse transcribed all of the isolated RNA, so they sequenced expressed TCRB transcripts. The table came from immunoSEQ multiplex PCR; TCRdb's copy has only in-frame clones and leaves some out. The repertoire holds hundreds of thousands of clones, over 12% seen once, with roughly 0.04% in the top ten. Overall study results and limits: When Type 1 diabetes patients were examined, their TCRB CDR3s proved moderately but significantly shorter in all four CD4+ subsets. Patients with type 1 diabetes showed fewer VDJ junction insertions and more deletions.

The origin of this receptor is a man aged 18 to 35 with type 1 diabetes. The sequenced sample was naive CD4+ T cells from blood. This chain uses TRBV9 with TRBJ1-1; D remains unclear. CDR3 sequence reads: CASSVDSVNTEAFF. The CDR3 nucleotides are TGTGCCAGCAGCGTAGACAGCGTGAACACTGAAGCTTTCTTT.